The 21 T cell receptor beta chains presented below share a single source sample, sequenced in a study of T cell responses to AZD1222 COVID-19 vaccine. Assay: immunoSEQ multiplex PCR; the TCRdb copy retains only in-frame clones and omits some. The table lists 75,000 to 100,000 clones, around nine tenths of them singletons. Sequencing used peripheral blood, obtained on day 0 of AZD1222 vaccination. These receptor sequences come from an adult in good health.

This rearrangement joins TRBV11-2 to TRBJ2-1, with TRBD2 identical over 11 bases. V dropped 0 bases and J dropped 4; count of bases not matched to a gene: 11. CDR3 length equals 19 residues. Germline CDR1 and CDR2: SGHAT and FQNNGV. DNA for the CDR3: TGTGCCAGCAGCTTAGATACCTTCCTAGCGGGGGGTAATTACAATGAGCAGTTCTTC. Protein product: CASSLDTFLAGGNYNEQFF.

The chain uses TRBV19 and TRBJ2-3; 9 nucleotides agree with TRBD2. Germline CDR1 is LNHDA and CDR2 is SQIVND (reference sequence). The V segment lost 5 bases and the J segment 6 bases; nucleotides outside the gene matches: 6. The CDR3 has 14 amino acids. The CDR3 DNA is TGTGCCAGTAGTGGCGGGGGGGCCGGGGATACGCAGTATTTT. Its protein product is CASSGGGAGDTQYF.

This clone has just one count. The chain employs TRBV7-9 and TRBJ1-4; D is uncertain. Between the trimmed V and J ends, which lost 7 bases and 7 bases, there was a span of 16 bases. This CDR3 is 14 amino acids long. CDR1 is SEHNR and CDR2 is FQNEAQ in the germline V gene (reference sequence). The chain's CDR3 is CASTPFGSPEKLFF. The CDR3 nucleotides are TGTGCCAGCACCCCTTTCGGGTCCCCTGAAAAACTGTTTTTT.

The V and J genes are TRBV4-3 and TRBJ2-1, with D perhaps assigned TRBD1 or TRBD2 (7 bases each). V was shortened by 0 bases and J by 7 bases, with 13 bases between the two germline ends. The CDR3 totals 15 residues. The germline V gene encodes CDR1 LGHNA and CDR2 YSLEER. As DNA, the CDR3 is TGCGCCAGCAGCCAAGATTGGCAGGGGGGGAATGAGCAGTTCTTC. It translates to CASSQDWQGGNEQFF.

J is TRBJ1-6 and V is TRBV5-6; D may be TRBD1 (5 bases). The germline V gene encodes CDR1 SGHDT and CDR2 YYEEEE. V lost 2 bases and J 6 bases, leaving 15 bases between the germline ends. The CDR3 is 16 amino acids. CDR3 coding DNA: TGTGCCAGCAGCTTAAGCCCGGGACCGAGTAATTCACCCCTCCACTTT. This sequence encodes CASSLSPGPSNSPLHF.

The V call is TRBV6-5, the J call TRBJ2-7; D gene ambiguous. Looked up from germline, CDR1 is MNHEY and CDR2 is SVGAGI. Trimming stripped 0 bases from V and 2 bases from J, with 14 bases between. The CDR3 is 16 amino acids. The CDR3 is CASSYSIFQNPYEQYF. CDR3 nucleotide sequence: TGTGCCAGCAGTTACTCGATATTCCAGAACCCCTACGAGCAGTACTTC.

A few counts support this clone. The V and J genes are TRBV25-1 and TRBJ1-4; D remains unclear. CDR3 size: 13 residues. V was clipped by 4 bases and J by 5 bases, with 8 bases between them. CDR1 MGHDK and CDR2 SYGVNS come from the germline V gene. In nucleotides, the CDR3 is TGTGCCAGCAGTGTTATAGGGAATGAAAAACTGTTTTTT. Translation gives CASSVIGNEKLFF.

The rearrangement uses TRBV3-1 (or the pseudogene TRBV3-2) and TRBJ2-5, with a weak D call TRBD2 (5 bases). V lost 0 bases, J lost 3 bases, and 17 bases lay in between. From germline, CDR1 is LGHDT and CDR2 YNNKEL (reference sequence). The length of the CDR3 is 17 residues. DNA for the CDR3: TGTGCCAGCAGCCAAGAGCCGGCTAGCCCCGGGGAAGAGACCCAGTACTTC. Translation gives CASSQEPASPGEETQYF.

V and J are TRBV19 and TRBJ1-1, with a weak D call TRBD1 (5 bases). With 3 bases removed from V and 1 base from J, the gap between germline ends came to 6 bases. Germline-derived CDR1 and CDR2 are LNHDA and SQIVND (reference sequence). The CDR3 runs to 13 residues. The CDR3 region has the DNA TGTGCCAGTAGTATCGGGGCGAACACTGAAGCTTTCTTT. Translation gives CASSIGANTEAFF.

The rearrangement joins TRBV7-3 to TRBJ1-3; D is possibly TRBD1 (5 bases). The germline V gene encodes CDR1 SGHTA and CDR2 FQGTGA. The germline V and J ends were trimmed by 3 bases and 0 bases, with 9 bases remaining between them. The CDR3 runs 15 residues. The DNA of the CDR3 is TGTGCCAGCAGCTTCGGGGGAACCTCTGGAAACACCATATATTTT. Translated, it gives CASSFGGTSGNTIYF.

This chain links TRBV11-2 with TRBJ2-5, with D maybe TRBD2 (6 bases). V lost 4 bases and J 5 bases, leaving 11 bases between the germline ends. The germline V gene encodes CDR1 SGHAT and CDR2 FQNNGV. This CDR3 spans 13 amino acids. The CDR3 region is CASSSPAGETQYF. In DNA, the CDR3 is TGTGCCAGCAGCTCTCCGGCGGGGGAGACCCAGTACTTC.

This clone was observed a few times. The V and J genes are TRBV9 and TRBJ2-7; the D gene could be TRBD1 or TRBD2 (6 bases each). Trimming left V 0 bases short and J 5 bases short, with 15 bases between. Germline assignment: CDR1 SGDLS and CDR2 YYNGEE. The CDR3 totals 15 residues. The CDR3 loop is CASSVAGAPNNEQYF. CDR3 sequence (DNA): TGTGCCAGCAGCGTAGCGGGGGCCCCAAATAACGAGCAGTACTTC.

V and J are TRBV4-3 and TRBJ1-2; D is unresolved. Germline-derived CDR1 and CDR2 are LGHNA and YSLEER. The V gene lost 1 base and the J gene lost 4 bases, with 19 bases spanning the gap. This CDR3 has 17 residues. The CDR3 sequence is CASSQGQSGSLFYGYTF. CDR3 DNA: TGCGCCAGCAGCCAAGGGCAGTCGGGGTCCCTCTTCTATGGCTACACCTTC.

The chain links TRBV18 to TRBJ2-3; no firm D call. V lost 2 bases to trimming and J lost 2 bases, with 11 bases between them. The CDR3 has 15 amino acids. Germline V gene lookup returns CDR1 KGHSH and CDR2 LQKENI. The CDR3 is CASSPRVKATDTQYF. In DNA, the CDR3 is TGTGCCAGCTCACCAAGGGTCAAGGCCACAGATACGCAGTATTTT.

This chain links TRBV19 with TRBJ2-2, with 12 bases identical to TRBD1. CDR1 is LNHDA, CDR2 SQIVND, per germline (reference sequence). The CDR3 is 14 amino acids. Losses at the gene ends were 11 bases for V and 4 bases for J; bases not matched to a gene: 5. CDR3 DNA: TGTGCCCGTCGGGACAGGGGGCCCACCGGGGAGCTGTTTTTT. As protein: CARRDRGPTGELFF.

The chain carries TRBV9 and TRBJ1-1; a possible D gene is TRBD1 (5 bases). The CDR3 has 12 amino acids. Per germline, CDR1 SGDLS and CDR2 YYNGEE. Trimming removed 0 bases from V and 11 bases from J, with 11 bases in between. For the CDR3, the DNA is TGTGCCAGCAGCGTAGGGGGCGGGAAGGCTTTCTTT. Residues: CASSVGGGKAFF.

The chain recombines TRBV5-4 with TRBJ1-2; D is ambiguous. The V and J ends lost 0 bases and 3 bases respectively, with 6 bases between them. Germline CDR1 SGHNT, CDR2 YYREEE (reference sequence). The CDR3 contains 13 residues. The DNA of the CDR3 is TGTGCCAGCAGCTTGGACTTCGACTATGGCTACACCTTC. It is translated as CASSLDFDYGYTF.

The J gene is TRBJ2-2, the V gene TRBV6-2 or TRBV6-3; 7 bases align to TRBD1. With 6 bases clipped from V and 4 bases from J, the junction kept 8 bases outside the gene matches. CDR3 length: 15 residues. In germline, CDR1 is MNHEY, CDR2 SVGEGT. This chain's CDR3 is CASSPQTGPTGELFF. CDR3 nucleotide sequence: TGTGCCAGCAGCCCCCAGACAGGGCCCACCGGGGAGCTGTTTTTT.

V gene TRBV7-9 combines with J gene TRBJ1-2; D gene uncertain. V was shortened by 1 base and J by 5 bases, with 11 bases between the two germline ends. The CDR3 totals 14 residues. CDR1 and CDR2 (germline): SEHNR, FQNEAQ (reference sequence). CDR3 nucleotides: TGTGCCAGCAGCTTAGGTGTGGTCGGGTATGGCTACACCTTC. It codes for CASSLGVVGYGYTF. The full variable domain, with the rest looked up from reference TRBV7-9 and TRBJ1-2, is DTGVSQNPRHKITKRGQNVTFRCDPISEHNRLYWYRQTLGQGPEFLTYFQNEAQLEKSRLLSDRFSAERPKGSFSTLEIQRTEQGDSAMYLCASSLGVVGYGYTFGSGTRLTVV.

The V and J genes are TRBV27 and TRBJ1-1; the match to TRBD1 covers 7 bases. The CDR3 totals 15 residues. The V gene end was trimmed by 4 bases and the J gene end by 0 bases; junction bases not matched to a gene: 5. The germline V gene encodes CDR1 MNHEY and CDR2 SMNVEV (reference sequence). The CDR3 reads CASSSGTVLNTEAFF. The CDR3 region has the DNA TGTGCCAGCAGTTCAGGGACAGTCCTGAACACTGAAGCTTTCTTT.

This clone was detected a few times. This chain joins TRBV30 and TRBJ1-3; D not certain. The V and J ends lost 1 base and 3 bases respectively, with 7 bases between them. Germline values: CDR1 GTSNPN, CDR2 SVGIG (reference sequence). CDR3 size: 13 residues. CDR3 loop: CAWSASSGNTIYF. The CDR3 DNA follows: TGTGCCTGGAGTGCCAGTAGTGGAAACACCATATATTTT.